This TCR beta chain comes out of a study of post-analysis software for immune sequencing data. Unique molecular identifiers were carried by the TCR beta cDNA libraries. Using its own MiXCR run on the PCR reads, TCRdb lists one record per CDR3 protein. The sample records more than 450,000 distinct CDR3 sequences, roughly 40% being singletons. Material for sequencing was blood. This clonotype originated in a girl between 5 and 17 years old with multiple sclerosis.

The CDR3 here is CATSDFRGSNQPQHF. CDR3 nucleotides: TGTGCCACCAGTGATTTTCGAGGATCCAATCAGCCCCAGCATTTT. The J gene is TRBJ1-5, the V gene TRBV24-1; no reliable D call. Per germline, CDR1 KGHDR and CDR2 SFDVKD. Trimming cost V 1 base and J 3 bases, with 9 bases left between them. CDR3 length: 15 residues.